These 12 T cell receptor beta chains originate from one sample sequenced in a study of shared clonotypes between healthy human individuals. Profiling relied on immunoSEQ multiplex PCR, and the TCRdb table lists in-frame clones only, not all of them. The sample lists 1.4 million or so clones; approximately 98.5% were seen once. The specimen sequenced was naive CD4+ T cells sorted from blood. Indicated subset: CD45RA+ positively selected. Every receptor here comes from a man between 25 and 39 years old in good health.

The genes are TRBV6-6 and TRBJ2-3; 11 positions agree with TRBD2. The junction had 4 bases not matched to a gene; V was cut back by 3 bases and J by 2 bases. The CDR3 sequence is 16 residues long. The germline gives CDR1 MNHNY, CDR2 SVGAGI (reference sequence). CDR3 DNA: TGTGCCAGCAGTTATAGCGGGAGGGGAACCACAGATACGCAGTATTTT. It encodes CASSYSGRGTTDTQYF.

The V call is TRBV5-1, the J call TRBJ1-4, with D perhaps matching TRBD1 (5 bases). Trimming removed 0 bases at V and 3 bases at J, with 9 bases between. The CDR3 runs 15 residues. Germline V gene sequence: CDR1 SGHRS, CDR2 YFSETQ. This CDR3 is CASSLARGANEKLFF. CDR3 DNA sequence: TGCGCCAGCAGCTTGGCGAGGGGAGCTAATGAAAAACTGTTTTTT.

The rearrangement uses TRBV5-5 and TRBJ2-1, with 9 bases identical to TRBD1. CDR3 size: 18 residues. V shed 0 bases and J 5 bases; nucleotides not matched to a gene: 12. Germline assignment: CDR1 SGHKS and CDR2 YYEKEE (reference sequence). CDR3 protein: CASSLAPTGGIVHNEQFF. Written as DNA, the CDR3 is TGTGCCAGCAGCTTGGCCCCGACAGGGGGAATTGTCCACAATGAGCAGTTCTTC.

The chain is built from TRBV29-1 and TRBJ1-2, with 8 bases lining up with TRBD1. CDR3 length: 14 residues. The V gene's germline CDR1 is SQVTM and CDR2 ANQGSEA. J lost 3 bases, V lost 4 bases, and 7 bases had no gene match. CDR3 protein: CSVGDTQGDYGYTF. CDR3 DNA sequence: TGCAGCGTTGGAGACACACAGGGGGACTATGGCTACACCTTC.

The V and J genes are TRBV10-3 and TRBJ2-5; 8 bases match TRBD1. Germline V lookup: CDR1 ENHRY, CDR2 SYGVKD. The junction had 4 bases not matched to a gene; V was cut back by 6 bases and J by 4 bases. The CDR3 covers 13 residues. CDR3 protein: CAISGQGLETQYF. As DNA, the CDR3 is TGTGCCATCAGCGGACAGGGTTTAGAGACCCAGTACTTC.

The chain carries TRBV7-9 and TRBJ2-3; possibly TRBD2 for D (6 bases). The CDR3 loop spans 14 amino acids. Germline V gene data show CDR1 as SEHNR and CDR2 as FQNEAQ (reference sequence). The V end lost 5 bases, the J end lost 5 bases, and 14 bases lay between the germline ends. The CDR3 protein is CASSLRDLLDTQYF. The CDR3 coding sequence is TGTGCCAGCAGCCTAAGGGACTTATTAGATACGCAGTATTTT.

The chain carries TRBV29-1 and TRBJ2-1, with D tentatively TRBD1 (6 bases). The CDR3 extends over 13 amino acids. Germline V lookup: CDR1 SQVTM, CDR2 ANQGSEA. Trimming shortened V by 6 bases and J by 3 bases, and 12 bases separated the two germline ends. CDR3 amino acids: CSVLPDSYNEQFF. The CDR3 DNA reads as TGCAGCGTCTTACCGGACAGCTACAATGAGCAGTTCTTC.

This sequence joins TRBV7-2 and TRBJ2-1; 7 bases match TRBD2. The CDR3 covers 17 residues. CDR1 and CDR2 from the germline V gene are SGHTA and FQGNSA. Trimming took 4 bases from V and 3 from J; bases not matched to a gene: 12. CDR3: CASSSHILAEIYNEQFF. DNA of the CDR3: TGTGCCAGCAGCTCGCACATCCTAGCGGAGATCTACAATGAGCAGTTCTTC.

The V and J genes are TRBV6-5 and TRBJ2-1; 7 nucleotides match TRBD1. CDR3 size: 16 residues. V shed 2 bases, J shed 7 bases, and the junction held 11 bases outside the gene matches. The germline V gene has CDR1 MNHEY and CDR2 SVGAGI. The CDR3 region has the DNA TGTGCCAGCAGTTACGGTGGGACCCGGGACAGAAATGAGCAGTTCTTC. Protein sequence: CASSYGGTRDRNEQFF.

The chain carries TRBV2 and TRBJ2-3; D may be TRBD2 (5 bases). Trimming took off 1 base at V and 1 base at J, with 12 bases between the two ends. CDR3 length equals 16 residues. Germline V CDR1 and CDR2: SNHLY, FYNNEI. Written as DNA, the CDR3 is TGTGCCAGCAGTGAAGTCGGGCGGGTGGGCACAGATACGCAGTATTTT. Translated, it gives CASSEVGRVGTDTQYF.

The sample holds one count of this clone. The chain couples TRBV9 to TRBJ2-7, with 13 bases that match TRBD2. The CDR3 loop spans 15 amino acids. After removal of 0 bases from V and 5 bases from J, the junction contained 2 bases not matched to a gene. From germline, CDR1 is SGDLS and CDR2 YYNGEE. In nucleotides, the CDR3 is TGTGCCAGCAGCGTAGGGACTAGCGGGAGCAACGAGCAGTACTTC. Encoded protein: CASSVGTSGSNEQYF.

The CDR3 region is CASSPPGQGHTDTQYF. DNA for the CDR3: TGTGCCAGCTCACCACCCGGACAGGGACACACAGATACGCAGTATTTT. The genes are TRBV18 and TRBJ2-3; 8 bases map to TRBD1. The junction had 4 bases not matched to a gene; V was cut back by 0 bases and J by 2 bases. The CDR3 is made up of 16 amino acids. CDR1 is KGHSH, CDR2 LQKENI, per germline.